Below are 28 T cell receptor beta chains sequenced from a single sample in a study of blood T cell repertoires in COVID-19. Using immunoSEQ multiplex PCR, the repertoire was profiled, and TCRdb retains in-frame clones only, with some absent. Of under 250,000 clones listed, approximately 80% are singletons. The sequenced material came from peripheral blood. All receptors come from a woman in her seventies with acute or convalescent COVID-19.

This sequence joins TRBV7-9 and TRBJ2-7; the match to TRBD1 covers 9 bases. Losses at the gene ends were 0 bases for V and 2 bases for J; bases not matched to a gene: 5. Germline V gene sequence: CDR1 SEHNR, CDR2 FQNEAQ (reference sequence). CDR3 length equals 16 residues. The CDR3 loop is CASSLARGTGTYEQYF. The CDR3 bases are TGTGCCAGCAGCTTAGCGAGGGGGACAGGGACCTACGAGCAGTACTTC.

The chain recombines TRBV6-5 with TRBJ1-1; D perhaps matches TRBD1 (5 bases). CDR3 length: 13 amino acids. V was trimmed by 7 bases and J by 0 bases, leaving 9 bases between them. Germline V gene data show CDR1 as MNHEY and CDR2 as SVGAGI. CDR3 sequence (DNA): TGTGCCAGCAAAAGGACAATGAACACTGAAGCTTTCTTT. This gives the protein CASKRTMNTEAFF.

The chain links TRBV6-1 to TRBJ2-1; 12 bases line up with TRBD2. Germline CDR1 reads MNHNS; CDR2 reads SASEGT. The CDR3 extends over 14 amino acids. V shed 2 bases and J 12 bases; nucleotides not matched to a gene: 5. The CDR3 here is CASSESGLAGMQFF. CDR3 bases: TGTGCCAGCAGTGAATCTGGACTAGCGGGGATGCAGTTCTTC.

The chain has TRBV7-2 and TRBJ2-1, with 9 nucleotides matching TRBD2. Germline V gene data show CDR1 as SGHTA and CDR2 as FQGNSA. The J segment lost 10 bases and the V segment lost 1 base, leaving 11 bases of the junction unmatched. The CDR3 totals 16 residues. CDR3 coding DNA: TGTGCCAGCAGCTTAGGGCTAGCGGGGATTAGGAGCGAGCAGTTCTTC. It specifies CASSLGLAGIRSEQFF.

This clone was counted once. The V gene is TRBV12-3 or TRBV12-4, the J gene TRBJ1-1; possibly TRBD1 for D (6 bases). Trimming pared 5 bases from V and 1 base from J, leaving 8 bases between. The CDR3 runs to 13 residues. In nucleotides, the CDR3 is TGTGCCAGCAGTAGGGACACGAACACTGAAGCTTTCTTT. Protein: CASSRDTNTEAFF.

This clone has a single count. The CDR3: CASSPGGTLNEKLFF. CDR3 in DNA: TGTGCCAGCTCACCAGGAGGAACCTTGAATGAAAAACTGTTTTTT. This chain links TRBV18 with TRBJ1-4; D gene unclear. This CDR3 region has 15 residues. V was cut by 2 bases and J by 5 bases, with 12 bases left in between. Germline CDR1 is KGHSH and CDR2 is LQKENI.

CDR3 protein: CASSEEVLGRQPQHF. The DNA of the CDR3 is TGCGCCAGCAGTGAAGAGGTCTTGGGGCGGCAGCCCCAGCATTTT. The chain recombines TRBV10-2 with TRBJ1-5; D may be TRBD1 (5 bases). Deletions cut 3 bases from V and 7 bases from J, with 16 bases between. This CDR3 is built from 15 residues. The germline V gene has CDR1 WSHSY and CDR2 SAAADI.

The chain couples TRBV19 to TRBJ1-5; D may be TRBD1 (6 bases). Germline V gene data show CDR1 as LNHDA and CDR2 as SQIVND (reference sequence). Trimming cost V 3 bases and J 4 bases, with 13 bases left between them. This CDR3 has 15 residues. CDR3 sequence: CASSMRTVGNQPQHF. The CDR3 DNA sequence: TGTGCCAGTAGTATGAGGACAGTGGGTAATCAGCCCCAGCATTTT.

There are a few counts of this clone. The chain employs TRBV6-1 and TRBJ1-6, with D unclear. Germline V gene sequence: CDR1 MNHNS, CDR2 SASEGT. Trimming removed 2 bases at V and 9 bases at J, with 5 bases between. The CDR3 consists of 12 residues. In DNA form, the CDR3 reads TGTGCCAGCAGTGAACTGAGTTCACCCCTCCACTTT. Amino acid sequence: CASSELSSPLHF.

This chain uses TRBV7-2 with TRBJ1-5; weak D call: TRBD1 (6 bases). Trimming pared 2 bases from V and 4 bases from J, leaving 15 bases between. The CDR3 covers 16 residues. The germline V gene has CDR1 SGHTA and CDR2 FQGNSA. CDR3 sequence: CASSLPTGSRNQPQHF. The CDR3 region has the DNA TGTGCCAGCAGCTTACCAACAGGGTCAAGAAATCAGCCCCAGCATTTT. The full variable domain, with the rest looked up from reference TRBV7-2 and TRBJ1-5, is GAGVSQSPSNKVTEKGKDVELRCDPISGHTALYWYRQSLGQGLEFLIYFQGNSAPDKSGLPSDRFSAERTGGSVSTLTIQRTQQEDSAVYLCASSLPTGSRNQPQHFGDGTRLSIL.

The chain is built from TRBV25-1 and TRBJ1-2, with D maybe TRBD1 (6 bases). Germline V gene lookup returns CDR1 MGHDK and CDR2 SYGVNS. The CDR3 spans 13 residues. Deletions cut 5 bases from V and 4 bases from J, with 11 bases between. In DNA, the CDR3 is TGTGCCAGCAGTAGAACAGGGATCTATGGCTACACCTTC. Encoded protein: CASSRTGIYGYTF.

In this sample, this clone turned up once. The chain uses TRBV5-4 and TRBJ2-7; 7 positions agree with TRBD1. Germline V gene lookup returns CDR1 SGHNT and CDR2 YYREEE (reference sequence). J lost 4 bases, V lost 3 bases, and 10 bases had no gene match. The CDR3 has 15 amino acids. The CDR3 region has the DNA TGTGCCAGCAGCTCACAGGGGTTGGGGAAGTACGAGCAGTACTTC. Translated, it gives CASSSQGLGKYEQYF.

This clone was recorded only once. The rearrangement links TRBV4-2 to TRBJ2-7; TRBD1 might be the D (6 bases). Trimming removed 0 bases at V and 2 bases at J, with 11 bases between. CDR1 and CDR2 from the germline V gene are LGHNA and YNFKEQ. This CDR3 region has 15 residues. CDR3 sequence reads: CASSQDLQGAYEQYF. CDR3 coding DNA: TGTGCCAGCAGCCAAGATTTACAGGGAGCCTACGAGCAGTACTTC.

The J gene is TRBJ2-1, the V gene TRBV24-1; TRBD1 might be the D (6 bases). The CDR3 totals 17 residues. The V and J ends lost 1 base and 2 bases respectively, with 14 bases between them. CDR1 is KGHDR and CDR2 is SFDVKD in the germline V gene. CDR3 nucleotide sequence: TGTGCCACCAGTGATTTAGTCTCAGGGGATACCTACAATGAGCAGTTCTTC. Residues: CATSDLVSGDTYNEQFF.

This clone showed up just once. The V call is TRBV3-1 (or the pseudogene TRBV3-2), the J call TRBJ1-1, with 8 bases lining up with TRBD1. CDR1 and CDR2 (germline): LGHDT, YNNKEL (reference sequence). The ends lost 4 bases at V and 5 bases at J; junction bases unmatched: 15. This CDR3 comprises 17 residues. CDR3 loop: CASSLGQGRNPGTEAFF. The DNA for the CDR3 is TGTGCCAGCAGCCTTGGACAGGGTAGGAATCCAGGGACTGAAGCTTTCTTT.

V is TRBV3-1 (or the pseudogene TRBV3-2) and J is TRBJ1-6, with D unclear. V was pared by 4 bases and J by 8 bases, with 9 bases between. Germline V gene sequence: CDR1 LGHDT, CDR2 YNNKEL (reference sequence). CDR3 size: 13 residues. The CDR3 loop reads CASSPDLDSPLHF. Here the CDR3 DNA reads TGTGCCAGCAGCCCCGATCTAGATTCACCCCTCCACTTT.

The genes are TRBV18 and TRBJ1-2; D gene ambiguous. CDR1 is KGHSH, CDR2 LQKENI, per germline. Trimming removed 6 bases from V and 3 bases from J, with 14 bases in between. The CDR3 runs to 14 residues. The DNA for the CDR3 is TGTGCCAGCTCTCAAACGGACGGGGACTATGGCTACACCTTC. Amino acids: CASSQTDGDYGYTF.

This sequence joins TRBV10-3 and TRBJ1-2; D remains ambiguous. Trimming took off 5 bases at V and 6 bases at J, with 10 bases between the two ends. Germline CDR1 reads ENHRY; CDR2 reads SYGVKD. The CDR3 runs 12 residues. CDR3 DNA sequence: TGTGCCATCAGTCCGGGTCCAGATGGCTACACCTTC. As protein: CAISPGPDGYTF.

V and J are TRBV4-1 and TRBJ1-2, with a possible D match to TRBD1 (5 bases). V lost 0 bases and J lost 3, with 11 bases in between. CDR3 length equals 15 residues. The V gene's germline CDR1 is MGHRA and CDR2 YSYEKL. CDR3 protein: CASSQDQPGDYGYTF. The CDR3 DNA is TGCGCCAGCAGCCAAGATCAACCGGGGGACTATGGCTACACCTTC.

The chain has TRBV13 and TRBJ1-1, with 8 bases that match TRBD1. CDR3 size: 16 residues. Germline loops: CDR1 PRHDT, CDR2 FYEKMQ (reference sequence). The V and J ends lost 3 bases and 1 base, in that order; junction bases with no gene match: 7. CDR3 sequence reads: CASSFSGTGPNTEAFF. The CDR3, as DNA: TGTGCCAGCAGCTTTAGTGGGACAGGACCGAACACTGAAGCTTTCTTT.

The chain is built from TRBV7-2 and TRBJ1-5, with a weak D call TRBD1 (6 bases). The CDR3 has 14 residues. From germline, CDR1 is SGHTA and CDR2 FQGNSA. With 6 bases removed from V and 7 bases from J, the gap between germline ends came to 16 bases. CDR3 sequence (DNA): TGTGCCAGCAGTGTGTGGTCAGGGGACCAGCCCCAGCATTTT. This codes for CASSVWSGDQPQHF. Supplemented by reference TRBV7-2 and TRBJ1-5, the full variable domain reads GAGVSQSPSNKVTEKGKDVELRCDPISGHTALYWYRQSLGQGLEFLIYFQGNSAPDKSGLPSDRFSAERTGGSVSTLTIQRTQQEDSAVYLCASSVWSGDQPQHFGDGTRLSIL.

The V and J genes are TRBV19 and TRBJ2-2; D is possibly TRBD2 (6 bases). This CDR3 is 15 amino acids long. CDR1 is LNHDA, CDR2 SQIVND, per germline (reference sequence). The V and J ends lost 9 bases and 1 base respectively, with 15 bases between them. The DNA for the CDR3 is TGTGCCAGCGCGGACGGGGGTCAGAACACCGGGGAGCTGTTTTTT. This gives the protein CASADGGQNTGELFF. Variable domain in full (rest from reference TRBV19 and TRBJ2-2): DGGITQSPKYLFRKEGQNVTLSCEQNLNHDAMYWYRQDPGQGLRLIYYSQIVNDFQKGDIAEGYSVSREKKESFPLTVTSAQKNPTAFYLCASADGGQNTGELFFGEGSRLTVL.

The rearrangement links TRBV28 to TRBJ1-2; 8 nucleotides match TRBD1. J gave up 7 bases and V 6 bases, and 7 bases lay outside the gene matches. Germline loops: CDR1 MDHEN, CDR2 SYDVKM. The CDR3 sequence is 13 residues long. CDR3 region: CASRSGQGGGYTF. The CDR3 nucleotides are TGTGCCAGCAGGTCAGGACAGGGAGGTGGCTACACCTTC.

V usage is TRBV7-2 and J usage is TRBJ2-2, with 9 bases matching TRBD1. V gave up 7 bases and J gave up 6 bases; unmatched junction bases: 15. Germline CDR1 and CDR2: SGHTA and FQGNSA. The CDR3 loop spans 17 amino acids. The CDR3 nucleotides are TGTGCCAGCAACCCTGGGTCCGGGACAGGGATTCCCGGGGAGCTGTTTTTT. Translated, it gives CASNPGSGTGIPGELFF.

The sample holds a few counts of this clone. The CDR3 sequence: CASSSGQGAEQYF. CDR3 coding DNA: TGTGCCAGCAGTTCTGGACAGGGAGCCGAGCAGTACTTC. The chain has TRBV28 and TRBJ2-7; the match to TRBD1 covers 8 bases. The CDR3 runs 13 residues. Germline loops: CDR1 MDHEN, CDR2 SYDVKM. V lost 4 bases, J lost 6 bases, and 5 bases stayed unmatched.

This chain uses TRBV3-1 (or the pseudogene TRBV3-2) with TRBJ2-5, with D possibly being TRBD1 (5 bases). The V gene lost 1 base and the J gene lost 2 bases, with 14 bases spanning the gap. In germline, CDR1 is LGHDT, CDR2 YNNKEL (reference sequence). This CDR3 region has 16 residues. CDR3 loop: CASSQGGQGLQETQYF. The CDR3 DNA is TGTGCCAGCAGCCAAGGGGGTCAGGGTTTACAAGAGACCCAGTACTTC.

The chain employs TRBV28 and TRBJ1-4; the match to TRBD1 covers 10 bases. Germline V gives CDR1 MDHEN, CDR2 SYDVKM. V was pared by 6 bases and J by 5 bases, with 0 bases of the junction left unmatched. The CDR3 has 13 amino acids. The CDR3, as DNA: TGTGCCAGCAGGACAGGGGGCAATGAAAAACTGTTTTTT. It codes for CASRTGGNEKLFF.

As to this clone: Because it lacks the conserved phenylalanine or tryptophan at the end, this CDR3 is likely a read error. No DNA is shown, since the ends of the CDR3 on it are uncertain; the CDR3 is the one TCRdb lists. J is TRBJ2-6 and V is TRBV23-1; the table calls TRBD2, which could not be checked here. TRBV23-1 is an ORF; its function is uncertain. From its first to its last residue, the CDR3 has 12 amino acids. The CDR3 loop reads CASSQTVREALS.